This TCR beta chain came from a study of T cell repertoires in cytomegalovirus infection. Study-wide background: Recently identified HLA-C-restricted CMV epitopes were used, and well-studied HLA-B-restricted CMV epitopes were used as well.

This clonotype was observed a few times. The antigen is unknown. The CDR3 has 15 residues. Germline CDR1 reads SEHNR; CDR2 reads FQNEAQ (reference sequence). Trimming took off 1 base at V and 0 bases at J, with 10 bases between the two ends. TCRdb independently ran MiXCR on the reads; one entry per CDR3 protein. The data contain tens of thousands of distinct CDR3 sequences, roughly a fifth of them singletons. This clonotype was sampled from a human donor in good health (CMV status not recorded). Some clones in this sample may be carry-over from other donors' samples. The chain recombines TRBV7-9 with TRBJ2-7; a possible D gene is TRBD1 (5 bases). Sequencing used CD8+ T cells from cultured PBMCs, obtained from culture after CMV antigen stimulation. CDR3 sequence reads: CASSLVAGLSYEQYF. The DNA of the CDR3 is TGTGCCAGCAGCTTAGTCGCAGGGCTCTCCTACGAGCAGTACTTC.